The next 16 T cell receptor beta chains were all read from a single sample in a study of T cells in Graves' hyperthyroidism and ophthalmopathy. TCR beta CDR3 region amplification was performed from RNA transcripts. The TCR CDR3 first-round RT-PCR relied on the HTBI primer set. TCRdb re-called the multiplex PCR reads with MiXCR, one entry per CDR3 protein. The sample holds around 430,000 distinct CDR3 sequences, more than 12% seen once. Sequenced input: blood. The receptors derive from a woman in her 30s with Graves' hyperthyroidism.

This clonotype was observed a few times. The chain carries TRBV5-1 and TRBJ2-2, with 8 bases matching TRBD1. Germline assignment: CDR1 SGHRS and CDR2 YFSETQ. This CDR3 has 13 amino acids. V was clipped by 4 bases and J by 12 bases; unmatched bases: 8. The CDR3 sequence is CASSTGDRSKLFF. Written as DNA, the CDR3 is TGCGCCAGCAGCACGGGGGACAGGTCAAAGCTGTTTTTT. The variable domain in full, with the rest retrieved from reference TRBV5-1 and TRBJ2-2, is KAGVTQTPRYLIKTRGQQVTLSCSPISGHRSVSWYQQTPGQGLQFLFEYFSETQRNKGNFPGRFSGRQFSNSRSEMNVSTLELGDSALYLCASSTGDRSKLFFGEGSRLTVL.

This clonotype was recorded at least ten times. The J gene is TRBJ1-5, the V gene TRBV7-8; D not certain. The length of the CDR3 is 15 residues. From germline, CDR1 is SGHVS and CDR2 FQNEAQ. The V end lost 1 base, the J end lost 1 base, and 8 bases lay between the germline ends. The CDR3 here is CASSLVERSNQPQHF. DNA for the CDR3: TGTGCCAGCAGCTTAGTGGAGAGAAGCAATCAGCCCCAGCATTTT.

This clonotype was seen a handful of times. V gene TRBV6-1 combines with J gene TRBJ1-4, with 7 nucleotides matching TRBD1. The CDR3 consists of 15 residues. CDR1 is MNHNS and CDR2 is SASEGT in the germline V gene. V shed 2 bases and J 8 bases; nucleotides not matched to a gene: 8. CDR3 in amino acids: CASSEHKGAAEKLFF. The DNA of the CDR3 is TGTGCCAGCAGTGAACATAAGGGGGCGGCGGAAAAACTGTTTTTT.

This chain joins TRBV20-1 and TRBJ1-1, with 7 bases lining up with TRBD1. Germline V gene data show CDR1 as DFQATT and CDR2 as SNEGSKA (reference sequence). This CDR3 is built from 14 residues. J lost 4 bases, V lost 0 bases, and 5 bases had no gene match. CDR3 amino acids: CSARDGRGGTEAFF. The CDR3 nucleotides read TGCAGTGCTAGAGATGGCAGGGGGGGCACTGAAGCTTTCTTT.

This sequence joins TRBV27 and TRBJ1-1; no definite D call. Germline V gene data show CDR1 as MNHEY and CDR2 as SMNVEV (reference sequence). The CDR3 is made up of 14 amino acids. Trimming pared 4 bases from V and 1 base from J, leaving 10 bases between. The CDR3 region has the DNA TGTGCCAGCAGTTCAATTATCAAGAACACTGAAGCTTTCTTT. This gives the protein CASSSIIKNTEAFF.

V usage is TRBV7-8 and J usage is TRBJ2-7; 11 bases are shared with TRBD1. The junction had 8 bases not matched to a gene; V was cut back by 2 bases and J by 2 bases. The CDR3 totals 17 residues. Germline CDR1 and CDR2: SGHVS and FQNEAQ. The CDR3 region has the DNA TGTGCCAGCAGCTTATCAGGACAGGGGGCTTTCCCCTACGAGCAGTACTTC. Its translation is CASSLSGQGAFPYEQYF.

Concerning this clonotype itself: Since a much larger clone is just one base distant, this may be a read error. The rearrangement links TRBV27 to TRBJ2-7; D gene uncertain. The CDR3 is 13 residues long. Germline V gene data show CDR1 as MNHEY and CDR2 as SMNVEV (reference sequence). CDR3 sequence (DNA): TGTGCCAGCAGTGTACGGGCGTCCTACGAGCGGTACTTC. Protein sequence: CASSVRASYERYF.

This clonotype was detected many times. This chain links TRBV6-1 with TRBJ2-6; D is unclear. Trimming shortened V by 4 bases and J by 1 base, and 5 bases separated the two germline ends. CDR3 length equals 14 residues. Germline CDR1 reads MNHNS; CDR2 reads SASEGT. CDR3 residues: CASSGLSGANVLTF. The CDR3 bases are TGTGCCAGCAGTGGACTGTCTGGGGCCAACGTCCTGACTTTC.

The genes are TRBV20-1 and TRBJ2-3; 12 bases fit TRBD2. The CDR3 runs 15 residues. Germline-derived CDR1 and CDR2 are DFQATT and SNEGSKA (reference sequence). J lost 6 bases, V lost 5 bases, and 9 bases had no gene match. The CDR3 loop reads CSASQTSGSKDTQYF. The CDR3 coding sequence is TGCAGTGCTTCTCAGACTAGCGGGAGTAAGGATACGCAGTATTTT.

The chain carries TRBV29-1 and TRBJ2-7, with unresolved D. The length of the CDR3 is 13 residues. Trimming removed 4 bases at V and 0 bases at J, with 10 bases between. Germline CDR1 SQVTM, CDR2 ANQGSEA. This CDR3 is CSVVRIDSYEQYF. The CDR3 DNA follows: TGCAGCGTTGTCCGGATTGACTCCTACGAGCAGTACTTC.

About this clonotype itself: This may stem from a read error, because a much larger clone lies one nucleotide away. The chain links TRBV10-3 to TRBJ2-7; 7 bases are a match to TRBD1. V dropped 4 bases and J dropped 5; count of bases not matched to a gene: 11. CDR3 length: 15 residues. Germline V lookup: CDR1 ENHRY, CDR2 SYGVKD. The chain's CDR3 is CAISAPGQRVNEQYF. DNA of the CDR3: TGTGCCATCAGTGCCCCGGGACAGAGGGTAAACGAGCAGTACTTC.

This chain joins TRBV3-1 and TRBJ2-5; TRBD1 aligns across 7 bases. In germline, CDR1 is LGHDT, CDR2 YNNKEL (reference sequence). Germline trimming cut 4 bases from V and 2 bases from J; bases unmatched to any gene: 10. The CDR3 runs to 16 residues. CDR3 coding DNA: TGTGCCAGCAGCCGTCGGACAGGAGGTGGTCAAGAGACCCAGTACTTC. It yields the protein CASSRRTGGGQETQYF.

This clonotype was counted only a few times. This chain links TRBV10-3 with TRBJ1-1; 7 bases are a match to TRBD1. Germline lookup yields CDR1 ENHRY and CDR2 SYGVKD. The CDR3 extends over 12 amino acids. With V trimmed by 10 bases and J by 4 bases, 6 bases remained unmatched. In DNA, the CDR3 is TGTGCCACCGGGGCAGGGGGCACTGAAGCTTTCTTT. Translated: CATGAGGTEAFF.

The chain's CDR3 is CASGLLPGTGNVEQFF. CDR3 nucleotides: TGTGCTAGTGGTTTGCTACCCGGGACAGGGAACGTTGAGCAGTTCTTC. The chain joins TRBV12-5 to TRBJ2-1; 9 bases map to TRBD1. Germline CDR1 LGHNT, CDR2 FRNRAP. The CDR3 has 16 amino acids. V gave up 2 bases and J gave up 9 bases; unmatched junction bases: 11. Supplemented by reference TRBV12-5 and TRBJ2-1, the full variable domain reads DARVTQTPRHKVTEMGQEVTMRCQPILGHNTVFWYRQTMMQGLELLAYFRNRAPLDDSGMPKDRFSAEMPDATLATLKIQPSEPRDSAVYFCASGLLPGTGNVEQFFGPGTRLTVL.

This clonotype was seen more than once but under ten times. The chain recombines TRBV6-2 or TRBV6-3 with TRBJ2-5; D perhaps matches TRBD2 (6 bases). The CDR3 has 16 amino acids. Germline V CDR1 and CDR2: MNHEY, SVGEGT. V was cut by 1 base and J by 2 bases, with 14 bases left in between. The CDR3 DNA reads as TGTGCCAGCAGTTACTTCTCGGGACTTATACAAGAGACCCAGTACTTC. It encodes CASSYFSGLIQETQYF.

This clonotype was detected many times. The chain combines TRBV3-1 with TRBJ2-1; tentative D call: TRBD2 (6 bases). The CDR3 is made up of 16 amino acids. Germline V CDR1 and CDR2: LGHDT, YNNKEL (reference sequence). V lost 1 base and J 2 bases, leaving 12 bases between the germline ends. The CDR3 coding sequence is TGTGCCAGCAGCCAAGGCTGGGACTCTACCTACAATGAGCAGTTCTTC. Its protein product is CASSQGWDSTYNEQFF.